The present entry profiles one TCR beta chain with its context. Its target is not known. PCR used 60 Vbeta primers and 13 Jbeta primers. Assay: immunoSEQ multiplex PCR; the TCRdb copy retains only in-frame clones and omits some. Among approximately 300,000 clones listed, roughly four fifths were seen once. This entry belongs to a study of cytomegalovirus exposure and HLA in healthy donors. Findings and limits, study-wide: In a later analysis, donors in an Asian-associated ancestry cluster reportedly had fewer N-insertions in productive TCRs than the cohort mean. Follow-up analysis later connected one missense variant in DCLRE1C with trimming of TCR beta V- and J-genes. Excluded: some indistinguishable V segments such as TRBV6-2 and TRBV6-3.

From germline, CDR1 is MDHEN and CDR2 SYDVKM. CDR3 size: 14 residues. The V and J ends lost 9 bases and 3 bases respectively, with 16 bases between them. V usage is TRBV28 and J usage is TRBJ2-3, with D uncertain. This clonotype was sampled from a woman between 40 and 50 years old in good health and CMV-seropositive. Sequencing used PBMCs. In DNA form, the CDR3 reads TGTGCCAGTGGCCGGGTCCCCGCGACAGATACGCAGTATTTT. Its protein is CASGRVPATDTQYF.